This TCR beta chain was observed in a study of siplizumab effects on memory and regulatory T cells. The study's findings and limits: Roughly 75-95% of proliferating CD4+ or CD8+ clones lacked an assignable naive or memory phenotype. The naive T cell population seemed more diverse than memory cells and seemed a major contributor to the alloresponse.

Assaying covered approximately 100,000 TCR templates per sample. Profiling relied on immunoSEQ multiplex PCR, and the TCRdb table lists in-frame clones only, not all of them. The repertoire holds 100,000 to 120,000 clones, with roughly 92% as singletons. With respect to this clone: Its antigen is currently unknown.

Germline lookup yields CDR1 SGHRS and CDR2 YFSETQ. CDR3 length equals 15 residues. Trimming stripped 1 base from V and 3 bases from J, with 13 bases between. This TCR derives from a human donor in good health. The genes are TRBV5-1 and TRBJ1-1, with D uncertain. Specimen: CD4+ T cells sorted from blood. The CDR3 reads CASSLMGEEDTEAFF. Written as DNA, the CDR3 is TGCGCCAGCAGCTTGATGGGCGAGGAGGACACTGAAGCTTTCTTT.